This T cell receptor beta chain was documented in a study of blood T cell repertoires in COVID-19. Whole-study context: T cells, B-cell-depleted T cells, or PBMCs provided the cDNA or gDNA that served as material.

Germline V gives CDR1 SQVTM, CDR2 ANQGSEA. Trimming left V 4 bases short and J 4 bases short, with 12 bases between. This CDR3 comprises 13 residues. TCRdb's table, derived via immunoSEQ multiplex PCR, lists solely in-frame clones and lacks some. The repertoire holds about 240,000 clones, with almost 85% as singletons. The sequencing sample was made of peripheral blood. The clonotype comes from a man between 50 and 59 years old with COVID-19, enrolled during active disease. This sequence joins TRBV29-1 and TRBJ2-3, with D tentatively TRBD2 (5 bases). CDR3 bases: TGCAGCGTTGCTCCGCCTAGCCCAGATACGCAGTATTTT. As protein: CSVAPPSPDTQYF.